These 10 T cell receptor beta chains were sequenced from one sample in a study of blood T cell repertoires in COVID-19. This table comes from immunoSEQ multiplex PCR, and its TCRdb copy is limited to in-frame clones, with some not included. The sample includes around 270,000 clones, roughly 84% of them seen just once. Sequenced input: peripheral blood. These receptors all stem from a woman aged 40 to 55 who had recovered from COVID-19.

This chain joins TRBV3-1 (or the pseudogene TRBV3-2) and TRBJ2-7; TRBD1 agrees at 8 bases. CDR3 size: 15 residues. V lost 3 bases to trimming and J lost 0 bases; unmatched junction nucleotides: 4. Germline V gene sequence: CDR1 LGHDT, CDR2 YNNKEL (reference sequence). The CDR3 region has the DNA TGTGCCAGCAGCCATCTAGGACAGGGCTCCTACGAGCAGTACTTC. Protein sequence: CASSHLGQGSYEQYF.

The chain has TRBV12-3 or TRBV12-4 and TRBJ2-5; D is unresolved. V dropped 3 bases and J dropped 5 bases, with 10 bases sitting between them. This CDR3 is built from 13 residues. CDR3 DNA: TGTGCCAGCAGTTTTTCGACTGAGGAGACCCAGTACTTC. Translation gives CASSFSTEETQYF.

This clone has a handful of counts. The V gene is TRBV19, the J gene TRBJ1-2; 8 bases line up with TRBD1. CDR3 length: 14 amino acids. J was trimmed by 4 bases and V by 8 bases; bases with no gene match: 9. Germline V gene sequence: CDR1 LNHDA, CDR2 SQIVND (reference sequence). DNA for the CDR3: TGTGCCAGTTCCCCTCGGACAGGGAGCTATGGCTACACCTTC. Protein sequence: CASSPRTGSYGYTF.

The chain couples TRBV6-5 to TRBJ2-7, with D perhaps matching TRBD1 (5 bases). Deletions cut 6 bases from V and 4 bases from J, with 10 bases between. Germline CDR1 reads MNHEY; CDR2 reads SVGAGI. This CDR3 has 12 amino acids. The CDR3 nucleotides are TGTGCCAGCAGCCCGGACACTTACGAGCAGTACTTC. As protein: CASSPDTYEQYF.

The rearrangement links TRBV6-6 to TRBJ1-5, with D possibly matching TRBD1 (6 bases). Germline CDR1 MNHNY, CDR2 SVGAGI (reference sequence). The V end lost 5 bases, the J end lost 7 bases, and 12 bases lay between the germline ends. The CDR3 covers 13 residues. The CDR3 nucleotides are TGTGCCAGCAGTGGATCGGGACACCAGCCCCAGCATTTT. It is translated as CASSGSGHQPQHF.

The chain links TRBV19 to TRBJ1-2; D unresolved. Germline V lookup: CDR1 LNHDA, CDR2 SQIVND (reference sequence). This CDR3 region has 14 residues. Deletions cut 5 bases from V and 0 bases from J, with 10 bases between. The CDR3: CASSPDTTNYGYTF. The CDR3 DNA reads TGTGCCAGTAGTCCAGACACAACTAACTATGGCTACACCTTC.

This rearrangement joins TRBV27 to TRBJ1-5; TRBD1 matches 10 bases. From germline, CDR1 is MNHEY and CDR2 SMNVEV (reference sequence). The V gene end was trimmed by 5 bases and the J gene end by 4 bases; junction bases not matched to a gene: 11. The CDR3 contains 17 residues. The CDR3 spells CASSEWTGGRLNQPQHF. DNA of the CDR3: TGTGCCAGCAGTGAATGGACAGGGGGTAGGCTTAATCAGCCCCAGCATTTT.

This clone has just a few counts. The chain has TRBV28 and TRBJ1-2; D unresolved. The CDR3 contains 12 residues. Trimming left V 6 bases short and J 8 bases short, with 13 bases between. Germline V gene lookup returns CDR1 MDHEN and CDR2 SYDVKM. The CDR3 region is CASRTYTEGYTF. CDR3 sequence (DNA): TGTGCCAGCAGAACGTACACGGAGGGCTACACCTTC.

This clone appeared a few times. The CDR3 sequence: CASSPTGDTEAFF. In DNA, the CDR3 is TGTGCCAGCAGCCCGACAGGGGACACTGAAGCTTTCTTT. J is TRBJ1-1 and V is TRBV7-2; 8 bases are shared with TRBD1. With V trimmed by 5 bases and J by 3 bases, 2 bases remained unmatched. The CDR3 is made up of 13 amino acids. Germline V gives CDR1 SGHTA, CDR2 FQGNSA.

The genes are TRBV6-1 and TRBJ2-7; TRBD2 matches at 13 bases. CDR3 length: 16 residues. After removal of 4 bases from V and 2 bases from J, the junction contained 5 bases not matched to a gene. Germline CDR1 reads MNHNS; CDR2 reads SASEGT. The DNA of the CDR3 is TGTGCCAGCAGTGTCGTGACTAGCGGGGGGCCCTACGAGCAGTACTTC. Its translation is CASSVVTSGGPYEQYF.